These T cell receptor beta chains were read from a single sample in a study of beta chain features in type 1 diabetes. Profiling relied on immunoSEQ multiplex PCR, and the TCRdb table lists in-frame clones only, not all of them. This repertoire shows a few hundred thousand clones, 20% to 25% found once; its top ten account for about 0.011%. Input material: naive CD4+ T cells from blood. The receptors shown here come from a woman in her 30s with type 1 diabetes. Each CDR3 is given with its conserved first and last residue. Rows may omit the clone size; those that give it use once, few, many or a size class.

J: TRBJ2-1; V: TRBV7-3; size: few; CDR3: CASSSSGRGSYNEQFF
J: TRBJ2-7; V: TRBV28; size: -; CDR3: CASSFVQGYEQYF
J: TRBJ2-5; V: TRBV9; size: -; CDR3: CASSTDRGRGETQYF
J: TRBJ2-7; V: TRBV25-1; size: few; CDR3: CASSAWTSSYEQYF
J: TRBJ2-7; V: TRBV29-1; size: -; CDR3: CSVQPAVGREQYF
J: TRBJ2-2; V: TRBV27; size: -; CDR3: CASSPINTGELFF
J: TRBJ2-7; V: TRBV11-2; size: few; CDR3: CASSRDRAYEQYF
J: TRBJ2-2; V: TRBV5-4; size: few; CDR3: CASSRGLAGVAGELFF
J: TRBJ2-1; V: TRBV19; size: few; CDR3: CATRFGSTLYNEQFF
J: TRBJ2-7; V: TRBV29-1; size: -; CDR3: CSVRPERRGEQYF
J: TRBJ2-7; V: TRBV7-3; size: -; CDR3: CASAAGFGSYEQYF
J: TRBJ2-3; V: TRBV18; size: few; CDR3: CASSPPTSGSSDTQYF
J: TRBJ2-2; V: TRBV19; size: -; CDR3: CASSIGTGAKGGELFF
J: TRBJ2-1; V: TRBV19; size: -; CDR3: CASTKRGVEDEQFF
J: TRBJ2-7; V: TRBV30; size: -; CDR3: CAWSAFGGTHPYEQYF
J: TRBJ1-1; V: TRBV4-2; size: -; CDR3: CASSPGHQNTEAFF
J: TRBJ1-1; V: TRBV19; size: -; CDR3: CASKGQVNTEAFF
J: TRBJ2-7; V: TRBV7-2; size: -; CDR3: CASTLSTSGPSYEQYF
J: TRBJ2-5; V: TRBV19; size: few; CDR3: CASSFSQETQYF
J: TRBJ1-1; V: TRBV18; size: -; CDR3: CASSPGGTTDEAFF
J: TRBJ2-2; V: TRBV25-1; size: -; CDR3: CASSEYVSGIGELFF
J: TRBJ2-7; V: TRBV2; size: few; CDR3: CASSEEGYEQYF
J: TRBJ2-5; V: TRBV30; size: few; CDR3: CAWSRQGAETQYF
J: TRBJ2-7; V: TRBV5-1; size: -; CDR3: CASSNTPQLATYEQYF
J: TRBJ1-1; V: TRBV29-1; size: few; CDR3: CSVASGGPMNTEAFF
J: TRBJ2-1; V: TRBV29-1; size: few; CDR3: CSVILPSGNGFF
J: TRBJ1-2; V: TRBV19; size: few; CDR3: CASRFHDRQGHTF
J: TRBJ2-5; V: TRBV7-2; size: -; CDR3: CASSLGGLGQETQYF
J: TRBJ2-1; V: TRBV29-1; size: few; CDR3: CSAASGSGNEQFF
J: TRBJ2-5; V: TRBV6-6; size: -; CDR3: CASSYYGQGRETQYF
J: TRBJ2-5; V: TRBV10-3; size: few; CDR3: CAISEGLAGVETQYF
J: TRBJ1-2; V: TRBV6-5; size: -; CDR3: CASRTTGFGGYTF
J: TRBJ1-1; V: TRBV6-5; size: -; CDR3: CASSQHLNTEAFF
J: TRBJ2-3; V: TRBV11-2; size: few; CDR3: CASSLGERDTQYF
J: TRBJ2-1; V: TRBV7-9; size: few; CDR3: CASSSLNSNEQFF
J: TRBJ2-7; V: TRBV28; size: -; CDR3: CASSPSRYEQYF
J: TRBJ1-3; V: TRBV30; size: -; CDR3: CACQAGSGNTIYF
J: TRBJ2-3; V: TRBV6-1; size: -; CDR3: CASSERGTDTQYF
J: TRBJ2-7; V: TRBV4-2; size: few; CDR3: CASSQGRAGGNSYEQYF
J: TRBJ1-1; V: TRBV7-9; size: -; CDR3: CASSRREDTEAFF
J: TRBJ2-1; V: TRBV30; size: -; CDR3: CAWIRQVSSYNEQFF